This TCR beta chain stems from a study of control samples from healthy donors and cancer patients. This CDR3 is 14 amino acids long. Germline V gene sequence: CDR1 SGHAT, CDR2 FQDESV (reference sequence). Trimming cost V 2 bases and J 0 bases, with 7 bases left between them. This clone was found a few times. Profiling relied on immunoSEQ multiplex PCR, and the TCRdb table lists in-frame clones only, not all of them. Among under 150,000 clones listed, just under 95% were seen once. V gene TRBV11-1 combines with J gene TRBJ1-1; maybe TRBD1 (6 bases). The TCR comes from a man aged 25 to 40 in good health. Specimen: blood. CDR3 protein: CASSLQGMNTEAFF. Written as DNA, the CDR3 is TGTGCCAGCAGCTTACAGGGGATGAACACTGAAGCTTTCTTT.